The 27 T cell receptor beta chains in this list originate from one sample, sequenced in a study of blood T cells in healthy people across ages. The authors ran a second PCR of about 7 to 12 cycles using a sample-barcoded 5' primer and a J-beta primer mix. TCRdb re-called the 5' RACE reads through MiXCR, storing one row per CDR3 protein. This table has hundreds of thousands of distinct CDR3 sequences, more than 55% appearing once. Material for sequencing was blood. All receptors come from a man aged 40-50 years in good health.

The chain combines TRBV2 with TRBJ1-2, with a tentative D call TRBD1 (5 bases). The CDR3 loop spans 12 amino acids. The V end lost 8 bases, the J end lost 7 bases, and 14 bases lay between the germline ends. Germline V gene sequence: CDR1 SNHLY, CDR2 FYNNEI. The CDR3 DNA reads as TGTGCCAGCGGGACGGACAAAACTGGCTACACCTTC. The encoded protein is CASGTDKTGYTF. The variable domain in full, completed from reference TRBV2 and TRBJ1-2, reads EPEVTQTPSHQVTQMGQEVILRCVPISNHLYFYWYRQILGQKVEFLVSFYNNEISEKSEIFDDQFSVERPDGSNFTLKIRSTKLEDSAMYFCASGTDKTGYTFGSGTRLTVV.

The chain links TRBV7-9 to TRBJ1-2, with D unclear. CDR1 and CDR2 (germline): SEHNR, FQNEAQ (reference sequence). V shed 10 bases and J shed 4 bases, with 13 bases lying between them. CDR3 length: 12 residues. The CDR3 protein is CATSAGRYGYTF. Written as DNA, the CDR3 is TGTGCCACGTCGGCAGGTCGCTATGGCTACACCTTC.

The chain is built from TRBV7-9 and TRBJ2-7; D ambiguous. In germline, CDR1 is SEHNR, CDR2 FQNEAQ (reference sequence). V shed 1 base and J shed 9 bases, with 10 bases lying between them. The CDR3 is 12 amino acids. CDR3 DNA: TGTGCCAGCAGCTTAGATCTGTCCGGGCAGTACTTC. Translating gives CASSLDLSGQYF.

The chain is built from TRBV27 and TRBJ2-3; a weak D match, TRBD2 (6 bases). Germline CDR1 MNHEY, CDR2 SMNVEV (reference sequence). The V and J ends lost 5 bases and 5 bases respectively, with 14 bases between them. The CDR3 sequence is 14 residues long. The CDR3 region has the DNA TGTGCCAGCAGTCCCCGGGCTAGCGTAGATACGCAGTATTTT. Protein sequence: CASSPRASVDTQYF.

This clonotype has at least ten counts. The J gene is TRBJ2-7, the V gene TRBV5-1, with 8 nucleotides matching TRBD1. J was trimmed by 4 bases and V by 3 bases; bases with no gene match: 12. Per germline, CDR1 SGHRS and CDR2 YFSETQ. The CDR3 consists of 16 residues. The CDR3 nucleotides read TGCGCCAGCAGCTCCACTCTAACAGGGGGACGGTACGAGCAGTACTTC. Protein sequence: CASSSTLTGGRYEQYF.

CDR3 bases: TGCAGCGTTGGCGCCGGGGAGGGATCACCCCTCCACTTT. This translates into CSVGAGEGSPLHF. The chain combines TRBV29-1 with TRBJ1-6; D is undetermined. Looked up from germline, CDR1 is SQVTM and CDR2 is ANQGSEA. Trimming left V 4 bases short and J 10 bases short, with 14 bases between. The CDR3 runs 13 residues.

The rearrangement uses TRBV7-3 and TRBJ2-5, with TRBD1 matching 7 bases. Trimming at V came to 1 base and at J to 1 base, leaving 3 bases not matched to a gene. The germline V gene encodes CDR1 SGHTA and CDR2 FQGTGA. The CDR3 runs to 15 residues. In DNA form, the CDR3 reads TGTGCCAGCAGCTTAAACAGGGGCCTCCAAGAGACCCAGTACTTC. Translation gives CASSLNRGLQETQYF. The variable domain in full, completed from reference TRBV7-3 and TRBJ2-5, reads GAGVSQTPSNKVTEKGKYVELRCDPISGHTALYWYRQSLGQGPEFLIYFQGTGAADDSGLPNDRFFAVRPEGSVSTLKIQRTERGDSAVYLCASSLNRGLQETQYFGPGTRLLVL.

The V and J genes are TRBV18 and TRBJ1-2; TRBD1 is a possible D gene (6 bases). This CDR3 comprises 15 residues. Trimming shortened V by 2 bases and J by 10 bases, and 20 bases separated the two germline ends. Germline V gene sequence: CDR1 KGHSH, CDR2 LQKENI. CDR3 loop: CASSPNTGTSATYTF. CDR3 nucleotide sequence: TGTGCCAGCTCACCAAATACCGGGACATCCGCCACCTACACCTTC.

CDR3 residues: CASSLEPAGSYEQYF. The CDR3 bases are TGTGCCAGCAGCTTAGAACCAGCGGGCAGCTACGAGCAGTACTTC. This chain connects TRBV7-2 to TRBJ2-7, with a weak D call TRBD2 (6 bases). Germline V lookup: CDR1 SGHTA, CDR2 FQGNSA. The CDR3 consists of 15 residues. Deletions cut 1 base from V and 3 bases from J, with 13 bases between.

The count of this clonotype is one. The CDR3 reads CSGGDSQDTEAFF. The CDR3 nucleotides read TGCAGCGGGGGGGACAGCCAAGACACTGAAGCTTTCTTT. The chain joins TRBV29-1 to TRBJ1-1; 7 bases fit TRBD1. The CDR3 spans 13 residues. V shed 7 bases, J shed 3 bases, and the junction held 8 bases outside the gene matches. Germline values: CDR1 SQVTM, CDR2 ANQGSEA.

This clonotype was counted between two and nine times. This chain connects TRBV5-1 to TRBJ2-1, with D perhaps given as TRBD1 or TRBD2 (7 bases each). The V end was cut by 3 bases, the J end by 3 bases, with 16 bases between. The CDR3 contains 16 residues. Germline lookup yields CDR1 SGHRS and CDR2 YFSETQ. For the CDR3, the DNA is TGCGCCAGCAGCTGGCAGACAGGGACTATCTACAATGAGCAGTTCTTC. The encoded protein is CASSWQTGTIYNEQFF. The variable domain in full, with the rest retrieved from reference TRBV5-1 and TRBJ2-1, is KAGVTQTPRYLIKTRGQQVTLSCSPISGHRSVSWYQQTPGQGLQFLFEYFSETQRNKGNFPGRFSGRQFSNSRSEMNVSTLELGDSALYLCASSWQTGTIYNEQFFGPGTRLTVL.

V usage is TRBV6-1 and J usage is TRBJ2-1; 8 bases match TRBD2. V gave up 7 bases and J gave up 13 bases; unmatched junction bases: 12. This CDR3 is built from 13 residues. CDR1 and CDR2 (germline): MNHNS, SASEGT. This chain's CDR3 is CASNGGAGDTQFF. The CDR3 nucleotides are TGTGCCAGCAATGGGGGAGCGGGGGACACACAGTTCTTC.

The chain carries TRBV7-6 and TRBJ2-1; no reliable D call. The DNA end is more similar to TRBJ2-7, so the J call may be wrong. CDR1 SGHVS and CDR2 FNYEAQ come from the germline V gene. CDR3 length equals 16 residues. This CDR3 reads CASSLAPRHKSYEQYF. CDR3 DNA sequence: TGTGCCAGCAGCTTAGCACCGAGACACAAGTCCTACGAGCAGTACTTC.

A single count supports this clonotype. The chain is built from TRBV5-8 and TRBJ2-3, with 7 bases lining up with TRBD1. V shed 2 bases, J shed 2 bases, and the junction held 5 bases outside the gene matches. The CDR3 has 15 amino acids. Germline V gene sequence: CDR1 SGHTS, CDR2 YDEGEE. The DNA of the CDR3 is TGTGCCAGCAGCTTCCGGGACAGAGCCACAGATACGCAGTATTTT. This codes for CASSFRDRATDTQYF.

V and J are TRBV20-1 and TRBJ2-3; possible D gene TRBD2, 6 bases. The V end was cut by 6 bases, the J end by 1 base, with 17 bases between. Germline lookup yields CDR1 DFQATT and CDR2 SNEGSKA (reference sequence). The CDR3 spans 15 residues. In nucleotides, the CDR3 is TGCAGTGCCCTTACTGGAGGCGGGGGCACAGATACGCAGTATTTT. Translating it yields CSALTGGGGTDTQYF.

This clonotype was counted only a few times. J is TRBJ2-7 and V is TRBV20-1, with D possibly matching TRBD2 (6 bases). The V gene lost 0 bases and the J gene lost 2 bases, with 8 bases spanning the gap. CDR1 and CDR2 (germline): DFQATT, SNEGSKA (reference sequence). The CDR3 loop spans 13 amino acids. CDR3 amino acids: CSARDAGTYEQYF. The DNA for the CDR3 is TGCAGTGCTAGAGATGCGGGAACCTACGAGCAGTACTTC.

This chain connects TRBV9 to TRBJ1-2; D remains ambiguous. V lost 5 bases, J lost 4 bases, and 15 bases lay in between. The CDR3 is 14 residues long. The germline CDR1 and CDR2 sequences are SGDLS and YYNGEE. The CDR3 DNA sequence: TGTGCCAGCAGTTCGGGAGGAGGGTTCTATGGCTACACCTTC. This encodes CASSSGGGFYGYTF.

The genes are TRBV12-3 or TRBV12-4 and TRBJ2-2; no reliable D call. V lost 2 bases to trimming and J lost 5 bases, with 9 bases between them. The CDR3 has 14 amino acids. In DNA form, the CDR3 reads TGTGCCAGCAGTTTACAGTCCGGGACCGGGGAGCTGTTTTTT. It codes for CASSLQSGTGELFF.

Only a few counts were recorded for this clonotype. V usage is TRBV7-7 and J usage is TRBJ2-5; TRBD1 matches at 8 bases. Trimming removed 1 base from V and 1 base from J; junction bases left unmatched: 8. There are 17 residues in the CDR3. The V gene's germline CDR1 is SSHAT and CDR2 FNYEAQ (reference sequence). CDR3 nucleotide sequence: TGTGCCAGCAGCTTAGGGACAGGGAGAGGAGGCCAAGAGACCCAGTACTTC. This codes for CASSLGTGRGGQETQYF.

This clonotype has more than one count but fewer than ten. V gene TRBV2 combines with J gene TRBJ2-3, with 12 bases that match TRBD2. CDR1 SNHLY and CDR2 FYNNEI come from the germline V gene. CDR3 length: 15 residues. Trimming removed 5 bases from V and 6 bases from J; junction bases left unmatched: 6. The CDR3 region is CASSRLAGARDTQYF. In DNA, the CDR3 is TGTGCCAGCAGTCGACTAGCGGGGGCCAGGGATACGCAGTATTTT.

J is TRBJ1-2 and V is TRBV9; 7 nucleotides match TRBD1. Per the germline V gene, CDR1 is SGDLS and CDR2 is YYNGEE. J lost 3 bases, V lost 1 base, and 3 bases had no gene match. CDR3 length: 14 amino acids. The CDR3 protein is CASSVLGTDYGYTF. CDR3 nucleotide sequence: TGTGCCAGCAGCGTACTCGGGACAGACTATGGCTACACCTTC.

This clonotype appeared a single time. The genes are TRBV28 and TRBJ2-3; 7 nucleotides match TRBD1. CDR1 and CDR2 from the germline V gene are MDHEN and SYDVKM. The V and J ends lost 6 bases and 2 bases, in that order; junction bases with no gene match: 8. The CDR3 contains 15 residues. The CDR3 reads CASSYGDRPTDTQYF. In DNA form, the CDR3 reads TGTGCCAGCAGCTACGGGGACAGACCCACAGATACGCAGTATTTT.

V gene TRBV12-3 or TRBV12-4 combines with J gene TRBJ1-2, with D unclear. The CDR3 spans 15 residues. The germline V and J ends were trimmed by 5 bases and 0 bases, with 13 bases remaining between them. CDR3 nucleotides: TGTGCCAGCAGTGCGGTCGGAGGGACTAACTATGGCTACACCTTC. Encoded protein: CASSAVGGTNYGYTF.

The gene calls are TRBV28 and TRBJ2-1, with 10 bases aligning to TRBD1. J was trimmed by 6 bases and V by 5 bases; bases with no gene match: 10. The CDR3 runs to 16 residues. In germline, CDR1 is MDHEN, CDR2 SYDVKM. CDR3 loop: CASSPPGQGSTNEQFF. The CDR3 DNA is TGTGCCAGCAGTCCACCGGGACAGGGGTCCACCAATGAGCAGTTCTTC. Variable domain in full (rest from reference TRBV28 and TRBJ2-1): DVKVTQSSRYLVKRTGEKVFLECVQDMDHENMFWYRQDPGLGLRLIYFSYDVKMKEKGDIPEGYSVSREKKERFSLILESASTNQTSMYLCASSPPGQGSTNEQFFGPGTRLTVL.

The chain is built from TRBV7-2 and TRBJ2-6; no firm D call. The CDR3 covers 13 residues. Germline V lookup: CDR1 SGHTA, CDR2 FQGNSA. Trimming left V 3 bases short and J 3 bases short, with 3 bases between. The CDR3 region is CASSFIGANVLTF. The CDR3 DNA follows: TGTGCCAGCAGCTTTATTGGGGCCAACGTCCTGACTTTC.

The V and J genes are TRBV11-2 and TRBJ2-1; 8 nucleotides align to TRBD2. V lost 4 bases to trimming and J lost 8 bases; unmatched junction nucleotides: 22. This CDR3 has 19 residues. CDR1 and CDR2 (germline): SGHAT, FQNNGV. CDR3 protein: CASSSNQRGVGGAGDEQFF. CDR3 nucleotide sequence: TGTGCCAGCAGCTCAAACCAAAGAGGGGTCGGGGGGGCCGGCGATGAGCAGTTCTTC.

The chain has TRBV4-3 and TRBJ2-4, with 11 bases identical to TRBD2. The closer fit of TRBJ2-7 to the DNA end suggests the J call may be wrong. Germline loops: CDR1 LGHNA, CDR2 YSLEER. This CDR3 is built from 15 residues. This CDR3 reads CASSQGSGRAYEQYF. As DNA, the CDR3 is TGCGCCAGCAGCCAAGGTAGCGGGAGGGCCTACGAGCAGTACTTC.